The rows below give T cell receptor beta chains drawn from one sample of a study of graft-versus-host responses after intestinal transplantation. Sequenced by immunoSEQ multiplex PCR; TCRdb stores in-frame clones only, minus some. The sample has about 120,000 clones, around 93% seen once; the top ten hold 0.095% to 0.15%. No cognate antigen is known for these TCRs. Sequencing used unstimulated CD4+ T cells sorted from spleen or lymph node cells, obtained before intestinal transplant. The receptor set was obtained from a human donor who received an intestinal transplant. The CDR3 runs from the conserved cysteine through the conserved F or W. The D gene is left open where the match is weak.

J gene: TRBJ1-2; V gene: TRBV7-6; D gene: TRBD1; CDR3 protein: CASSLNPTGVGYTF; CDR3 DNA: TGTGCCAGCAGCTTAAACCCTACAGGGGTCGGCTACACCTTC
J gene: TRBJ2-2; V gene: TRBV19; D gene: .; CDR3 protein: CASGRAYRPGELFF; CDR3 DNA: TGTGCCAGTGGTAGGGCGTATCGGCCCGGGGAGCTGTTTTTT
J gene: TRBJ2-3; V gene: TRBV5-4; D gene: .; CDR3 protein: CASSWGTDTQYF; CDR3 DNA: TGTGCCAGCAGCTGGGGCACAGATACGCAGTATTTT
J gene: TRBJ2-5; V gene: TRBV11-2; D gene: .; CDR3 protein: CASSLGEGPFPYQETQYF; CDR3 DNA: TGTGCCAGCAGCTTAGGAGAGGGGCCGTTCCCGTACCAAGAGACCCAGTACTTC
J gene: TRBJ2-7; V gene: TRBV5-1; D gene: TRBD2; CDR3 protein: CASSLALAVPYEQYF; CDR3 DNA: TGCGCCAGCAGCTTGGCCCTAGCGGTCCCCTACGAGCAGTACTTC
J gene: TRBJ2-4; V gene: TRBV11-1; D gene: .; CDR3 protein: CASSLLDVAKNIQYF; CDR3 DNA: TGTGCCAGCAGCTTATTGGATGTGGCCAAAAACATTCAGTACTTC
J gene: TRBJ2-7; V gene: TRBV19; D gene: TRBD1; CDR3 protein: CASSGRPTGVSSYEQYF; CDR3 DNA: TGTGCCAGTAGTGGACGGCCGACAGGGGTAAGCTCCTACGAGCAGTACTTC
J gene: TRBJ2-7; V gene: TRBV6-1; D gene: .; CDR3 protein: CASSESVQGPREQYF; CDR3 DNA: TGTGCCAGCAGTGAATCGGTCCAGGGCCCGAGGGAGCAGTACTTC
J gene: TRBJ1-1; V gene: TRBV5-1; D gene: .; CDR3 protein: CASSLAQYTEAFF; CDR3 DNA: TGCGCCAGCAGCTTGGCGCAGTACACTGAAGCTTTCTTT
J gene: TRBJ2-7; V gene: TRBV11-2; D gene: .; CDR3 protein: CASSVTWGTREIEQYF; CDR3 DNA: TGTGCCAGCAGCGTAACATGGGGCACGAGGGAAATCGAGCAGTACTTC
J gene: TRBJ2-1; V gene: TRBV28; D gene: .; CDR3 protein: CASSSGRLNEQFF; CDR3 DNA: TGTGCCAGCAGTTCTGGGAGGCTCAATGAGCAGTTCTTC
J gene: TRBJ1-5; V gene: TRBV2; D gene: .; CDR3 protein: CASSLTGTQPQHF; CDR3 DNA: TGTGCCAGCAGCTTAACAGGGACTCAGCCCCAGCATTTT
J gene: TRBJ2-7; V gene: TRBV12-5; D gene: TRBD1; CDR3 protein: CASGLGPGTGTYEQYF; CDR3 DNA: TGTGCTAGTGGTTTGGGCCCCGGGACAGGGACCTACGAGCAGTACTTC